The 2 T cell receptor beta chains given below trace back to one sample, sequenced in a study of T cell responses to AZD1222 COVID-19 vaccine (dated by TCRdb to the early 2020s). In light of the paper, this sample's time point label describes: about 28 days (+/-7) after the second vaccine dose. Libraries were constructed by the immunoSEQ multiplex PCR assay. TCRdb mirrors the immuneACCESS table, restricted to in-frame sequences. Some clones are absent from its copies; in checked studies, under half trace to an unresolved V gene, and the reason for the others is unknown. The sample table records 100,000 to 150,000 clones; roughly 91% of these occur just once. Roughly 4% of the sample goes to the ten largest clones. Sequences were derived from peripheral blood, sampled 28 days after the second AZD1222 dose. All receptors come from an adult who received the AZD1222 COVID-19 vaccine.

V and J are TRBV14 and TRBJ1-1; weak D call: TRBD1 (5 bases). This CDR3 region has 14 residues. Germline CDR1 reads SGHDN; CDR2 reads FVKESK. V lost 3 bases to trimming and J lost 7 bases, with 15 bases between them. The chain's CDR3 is CASSQYQGQLEAFF. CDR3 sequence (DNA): TGTGCCAGCAGCCAGTACCAGGGCCAGCTTGAAGCTTTCTTT.

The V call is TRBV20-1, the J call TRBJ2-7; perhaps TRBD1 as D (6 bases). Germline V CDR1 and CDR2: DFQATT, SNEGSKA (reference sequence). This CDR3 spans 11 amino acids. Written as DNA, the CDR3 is TGCTCAGGACAGCACGTAGGCGAGCAGTACTTC. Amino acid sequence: CSGQHVGEQYF.